This is a list of T cell receptor beta chains from one sample in a study of blood T cells in healthy people across ages. TCRdb processed the 5' RACE reads anew with MiXCR; each CDR3 protein has one entry. Counted here are some 760,000 distinct CDR3 sequences, approximately 25% occurring once; the ten biggest clones make up 9.4%. These data also featured in a second study, about T cells of mothers and their children.

Input material: blood. These receptors were taken from a boy between 10 and 17 years old in good health. Both conserved end residues are part of each CDR3. A D gene is named only where the DNA matches it firmly. Size tells how often a clone was seen (once, few, many) or the class of an expanded clone, and some rows leave it out.

v_gene	d_gene	len	j_gene	abundance	CDR3nt	CDR3aa
TRBV5-1	NA	13	TRBJ2-7	few	TGCGCCAGCAGCTTGACTGTGACGGACGAGCAGTACTTC	CASSLTVTDEQYF
TRBV6-6	TRBD2	15	TRBJ2-7	NA	TGTGCCAGCACCCGACTAGCGGGAGATACCCACGAGCAGTACTTC	CASTRLAGDTHEQYF
TRBV5-1	TRBD2	14	TRBJ2-1	NA	TGCGCCAGCAGCACCGGACTAGCGGACAATGAGCAGTTCTTC	CASSTGLADNEQFF
TRBV20-1	TRBD2	13	TRBJ2-5	NA	TGCAGTGCTAAGACTAGCGGGCAAGAGACCCAGTATTTC	CSAKTSGQETQYF
TRBV7-2	NA	14	TRBJ2-5	many	TGTGCCAGCAGCTTCCCGGGGGCCCCGAAGACCCAGTACTTC	CASSFPGAPKTQYF
TRBV28	NA	13	TRBJ2-7	few	TGTGCCAGCAGTTTACGCACTGGGTTCGAGCAGTACTTC	CASSLRTGFEQYF
TRBV14	NA	13	TRBJ2-3	NA	TGTGCCAGCAGCCAAGTGCCCACAGATACGCAGTATTTT	CASSQVPTDTQYF
TRBV7-3	TRBD2	16	TRBJ2-5	NA	TGTGCCAGCAGCTTACGGCGGGAGTCGGGAACGGAGACCCAGTACTTC	CASSLRRESGTETQYF
TRBV12-3/TRBV12-4	NA	13	TRBJ2-3	few	TGTGCCAGCAGTTTGATTAGGACAGATACGCAGTATTTT	CASSLIRTDTQYF
TRBV29-1	NA	11	TRBJ2-7	few	TGCAGCGCCAGGACTGGGGGTGAGCAGTACTTC	CSARTGGEQYF
TRBV29-1	TRBD1	14	TRBJ2-7	few	TGCAGCGTTGGGGGGACAGTGGCGGCACGCGAGCAGTACTTC	CSVGGTVAAREQYF
TRBV6-5	TRBD2	12	TRBJ2-1	NA	TGTGCCAGCAGTCCTAGCGGGAGTGCAGAGTTCTTC	CASSPSGSAEFF
TRBV2	TRBD1	13	TRBJ2-5	few	TGTGCCAGCAGGACAGGGATGCAAGAGACCCAGTACTTC	CASRTGMQETQYF
TRBV12-5	TRBD1	15	TRBJ1-2	NA	TGTGCTAGTGGTTTGAGGGACAGGGGCAAAATAGGCTACACCTTC	CASGLRDRGKIGYTF
TRBV20-1	TRBD2	16	TRBJ2-7	few	TGCAGTGCCAAATTAGCGGGAGGCCCTCCCCCCTACGAGCAGTACTTC	CSAKLAGGPPPYEQYF
TRBV6-1	TRBD1	16	TRBJ2-2	NA	TGTGCCAGCAGGCCCGGGACAGGCGGGCGGACCGGGGAGCTGTTTTTT	CASRPGTGGRTGELFF
TRBV7-9	TRBD2	17	TRBJ2-1	NA	TGTGCCAGCAGCATCTTAGCGGGCCCATTCTCCTACAATGAGCAGTTCTTC	CASSILAGPFSYNEQFF
TRBV6-2/TRBV6-3	TRBD2	20	TRBJ2-4	few	TGTGCCAGCAGTTACTCAAGGCTAGCGGGGGGGCAGTTAGCCAAAAACATTCAGTACTTC	CASSYSRLAGGQLAKNIQYF
TRBV9	NA	15	TRBJ1-6	few	TGTGCCAGCAGCGGCAGGGTAGGGTGGAATTCACCCCTCCACTTT	CASSGRVGWNSPLHF
TRBV7-9	NA	15	TRBJ2-5	few	TGTGCCAGCAGCTTACCCCTGTCGGAACAAGAGACCCAGTACTTC	CASSLPLSEQETQYF
TRBV20-1	NA	12	TRBJ1-2	NA	TGCAGTGCTAGACAGGATAACTATGGCTACACCTTC	CSARQDNYGYTF
TRBV18	NA	18	TRBJ2-2	NA	TGTGCCAGCTCACCGAACTCATCCATTTTCAGGAGGGCCGGGGAGCTGTTTTTT	CASSPNSSIFRRAGELFF
TRBV20-1	TRBD1	13	TRBJ1-1	few	TGCAGTGCTAGGGGAGGGGACAGGGCTGAAGCTTTCTTT	CSARGGDRAEAFF
TRBV11-2	NA	13	TRBJ1-6	few	TGTGCCAGCAGGTTTTCGGACAGCCCACCCCTCCACTTT	CASRFSDSPPLHF
TRBV7-3	NA	12	TRBJ2-1	NA	TGTGCCAGCAGCTCCCCCGACAATGAGCAGTTCTTC	CASSSPDNEQFF
TRBV11-2	NA	14	TRBJ2-1	NA	TGTGCCAGCAGCCCAGGCTTCAGTTTCAATGAGCAGTTCTTC	CASSPGFSFNEQFF
TRBV11-2	TRBD2	19	TRBJ2-3	NA	TGTGCCAGCAGCTTAGCCCCCGGACTAGCGGGATCCGCCAGGGATACGCAGTATTTT	CASSLAPGLAGSARDTQYF
TRBV20-1	NA	14	TRBJ2-1	NA	TGCAGTGCTGGACGGCGGGAATGGGACAATGAGCAGTTCTTC	CSAGRREWDNEQFF
TRBV7-2	NA	17	TRBJ1-6	NA	TGTGCCAGCAGCTTAAGGGGGGCGACTATCTATAATTCACCCCTCCACTTT	CASSLRGATIYNSPLHF
TRBV4-1	NA	14	TRBJ2-3	NA	TGCGCCAGCAGTCCCTGGCTGGGCACAGATACGCAGTATTTT	CASSPWLGTDTQYF
TRBV20-1	TRBD2	14	TRBJ2-1	NA	TGCAGTGCTAGACAGCTAGCGGAGAGGGGTGAGCAGTTCTTC	CSARQLAERGEQFF
TRBV7-2	TRBD1	15	TRBJ2-3	NA	TGTGCCAGCAGCTTAACAGGGGGCTCGGGAGATACGCAGTATTTT	CASSLTGGSGDTQYF
TRBV12-3/TRBV12-4	NA	14	TRBJ2-1	NA	TGTGCCAGCAGTTTAAACGCCTGGGTCAATGAGCAGTTCTTC	CASSLNAWVNEQFF
TRBV12-3/TRBV12-4	NA	14	TRBJ2-5	few	TGTGCCAGCAGTTTCGGGATCCTACAAGAGACCCAGTACTTC	CASSFGILQETQYF
TRBV29-1	TRBD2	14	TRBJ2-7	NA	TGCAGCGTTGAAGGGGCGGGAGAGGGTTACGAGCAGTACTTC	CSVEGAGEGYEQYF
TRBV29-1	NA	14	TRBJ2-5	few	TGCAGCTACCTCGGTGGGGTGGGTCGGGAGACCCAGTACTTC	CSYLGGVGRETQYF
TRBV20-1	TRBD1	13	TRBJ1-2	NA	TGCAGTGCTCCCCGGACAGGGACTCGGGGCTACACCTTC	CSAPRTGTRGYTF
TRBV12-3/TRBV12-4	TRBD1	14	TRBJ1-1	NA	TGTGCCAGCGACAGGGGCAAGCGATTCACTGAAGCTTTCTTT	CASDRGKRFTEAFF
TRBV29-1	NA	12	TRBJ2-7	few	TGCAGCGTTTTGTCCCCCTCCTACGAGCAGTACTTC	CSVLSPSYEQYF
TRBV12-3/TRBV12-4	NA	14	TRBJ2-5	NA	TGTGCCAGCAACCCGAGCCACCGCCAAGAGACCCAGTACTTC	CASNPSHRQETQYF
TRBV12-5	NA	15	TRBJ2-5	NA	TGTGCTAGTGGTGCCGGGACACAGTACCAAGAGACCCAGTACTTC	CASGAGTQYQETQYF
TRBV20-1	NA	15	TRBJ1-6	NA	TGCAGTGCTAAAGACGGGAGCTCCTATAATTCACCCCTCCACTTT	CSAKDGSSYNSPLHF